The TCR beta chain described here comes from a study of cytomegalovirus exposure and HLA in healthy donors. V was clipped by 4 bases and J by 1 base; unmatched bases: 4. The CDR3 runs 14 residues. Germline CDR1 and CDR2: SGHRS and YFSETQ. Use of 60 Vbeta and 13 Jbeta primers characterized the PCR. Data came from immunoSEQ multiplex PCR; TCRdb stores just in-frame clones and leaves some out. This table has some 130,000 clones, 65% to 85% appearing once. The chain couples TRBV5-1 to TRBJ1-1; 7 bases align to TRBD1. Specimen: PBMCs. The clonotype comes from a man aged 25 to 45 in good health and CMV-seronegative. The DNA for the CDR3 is TGCGCCAGCAGCCCAGACAGGGAGAACACTGAAGCTTTCTTT. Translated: CASSPDRENTEAFF.